These 21 T cell receptor beta chains were sequenced from one sample in a study of blood T cell repertoires in COVID-19. This table comes from immunoSEQ multiplex PCR, and its TCRdb copy is limited to in-frame clones, with some not included. The profile shows roughly 78,000 clones, approximately 90% of them singletons. The sample was peripheral blood. All receptors come from a man between 60 and 70 years old with acute or convalescent COVID-19.

The chain carries TRBV19 and TRBJ2-2; D is possibly TRBD2 (5 bases). This CDR3 is built from 11 residues. Trimming left V 7 bases short and J 7 bases short, with 7 bases between. The V gene's germline CDR1 is LNHDA and CDR2 SQIVND (reference sequence). In nucleotides, the CDR3 is TGTGCCAGTAACCGGGGCGGGGAGCTGTTTTTT. It codes for CASNRGGELFF.

V gene TRBV5-1 combines with J gene TRBJ2-2; 8 bases line up with TRBD2. CDR3 length: 16 residues. Germline V lookup: CDR1 SGHRS, CDR2 YFSETQ. V trimming: 4 bases; J trimming: 4 bases; junction bases outside the gene matches: 9. The CDR3 sequence: CASSAVGTRVTGELFF. CDR3 DNA sequence: TGCGCCAGCAGCGCGGTAGGGACTAGGGTCACCGGGGAGCTGTTTTTT.

This sequence joins TRBV7-9 and TRBJ2-7; unclear D gene. The CDR3 covers 15 residues. V was shortened by 5 bases and J by 6 bases, with 20 bases between the two germline ends. Looked up from germline, CDR1 is SEHNR and CDR2 is FQNEAQ (reference sequence). The CDR3 here is CASSPTMVEMSEQYF. As DNA, the CDR3 is TGTGCCAGCAGCCCTACGATGGTCGAGATGTCCGAGCAGTACTTC.

This chain uses TRBV3-1 (or the pseudogene TRBV3-2) with TRBJ1-1; D may be TRBD1 (6 bases). The CDR3 is 14 amino acids. Germline CDR1 LGHDT, CDR2 YNNKEL (reference sequence). Trimming left V 2 bases short and J 4 bases short, with 11 bases between. CDR3 sequence reads: CASSQRGNPTEAFF. Written as DNA, the CDR3 is TGTGCCAGCAGCCAAAGGGGGAATCCCACTGAAGCTTTCTTT.

This chain uses TRBV12-3 or TRBV12-4 with TRBJ2-1, with 7 nucleotides matching TRBD2. V was pared by 3 bases and J by 10 bases, with 6 bases of the junction left unmatched. The CDR3 is 13 amino acids. CDR3 coding DNA: TGTGCCAGCAGTTTCTCGACTAGCAACGAGCAGTTCTTC. Amino acid sequence: CASSFSTSNEQFF.

This rearrangement joins TRBV27 to TRBJ2-2; no definite D call. The V end was cut by 5 bases, the J end by 3 bases, with 4 bases between. CDR3 length: 12 amino acids. CDR1 is MNHEY, CDR2 SMNVEV, per germline (reference sequence). The CDR3 nucleotides read TGTGCCAGCAGTCTCGACACCGGGGAGCTGTTTTTT. It specifies CASSLDTGELFF.

The chain joins TRBV5-1 to TRBJ2-3; D is ambiguous. This CDR3 has 15 amino acids. V gave up 0 bases and J gave up 0 bases, with 8 bases separating them. Germline V lookup: CDR1 SGHRS, CDR2 YFSETQ. The CDR3 spells CASSLGPTSTDTQYF. The CDR3 coding sequence is TGCGCCAGCAGCTTGGGACCGACAAGCACAGATACGCAGTATTTT.

Here the CDR3 reads CASSHTGSMETQYF. The CDR3 bases are TGTGCCAGCAGTCATACAGGAAGTATGGAGACCCAGTACTTC. V is TRBV27 and J is TRBJ2-5, with D maybe TRBD1 (5 bases). CDR3 length equals 14 residues. V was pared by 5 bases and J by 5 bases, with 15 bases between. Germline V gives CDR1 MNHEY, CDR2 SMNVEV (reference sequence).

This clone was recorded a few times. CDR3 sequence (DNA): TGTGCCAGCAGCCAACCGACTATATGGACCCGAAACACCGGGGAGCTGTTTTTT. Its translation: CASSQPTIWTRNTGELFF. The rearrangement joins TRBV2 to TRBJ2-2, with D maybe TRBD2 (5 bases). The CDR3 runs 18 residues. V was pared by 6 bases and J by 2 bases, with 22 bases between. Germline-derived CDR1 and CDR2 are SNHLY and FYNNEI.

This clone was observed a single time. The chain couples TRBV6-5 to TRBJ2-2; D is possibly TRBD1 (5 bases). The CDR3 has 15 residues. Germline CDR1 and CDR2: MNHEY and SVGAGI. V was cut by 9 bases and J by 7 bases, with 21 bases left in between. In DNA form, the CDR3 reads TGTGCCAGTCGACAGAACCGTCCGTTGGGCGGGGAGCTGTTTTTT. Its translation is CASRQNRPLGGELFF.

The DNA for the CDR3 is TGTGCCAGCAGTTTAGGCAGGGGAAACACTGAAGCTTTCTTT. As protein: CASSLGRGNTEAFF. This chain joins TRBV28 and TRBJ1-1, with a tentative D call TRBD1 (6 bases). V lost 2 bases and J 2 bases, leaving 9 bases between the germline ends. Germline V CDR1 and CDR2: MDHEN, SYDVKM. The CDR3 extends over 14 amino acids.

The CDR3: CSVSTSGNYNEQFF. CDR3 in DNA: TGCAGCGTTAGCACTAGCGGCAACTACAATGAGCAGTTCTTC. This chain joins TRBV29-1 and TRBJ2-1; TRBD2 aligns across 8 bases. The germline V gene has CDR1 SQVTM and CDR2 ANQGSEA. The CDR3 has 14 amino acids. The V segment lost 5 bases and the J segment 3 bases; nucleotides outside the gene matches: 6.

The chain employs TRBV5-1 and TRBJ2-7; 11 nucleotides line up with TRBD2. The CDR3 totals 15 residues. Germline lookup yields CDR1 SGHRS and CDR2 YFSETQ. Trimming took 4 bases from V and 1 from J; bases not matched to a gene: 4. The CDR3 spells CASSPTSGASYEQYF. In DNA, the CDR3 is TGCGCCAGCAGCCCGACTAGCGGGGCTTCCTACGAGCAGTACTTC.

The V gene is TRBV27, the J gene TRBJ2-3; 8 bases line up with TRBD1. Germline CDR1 and CDR2: MNHEY and SMNVEV (reference sequence). This CDR3 is built from 15 residues. The V gene end was trimmed by 3 bases and the J gene end by 4 bases; junction bases not matched to a gene: 6. CDR3 sequence: CASSFPPTGADTQYF. In DNA, the CDR3 is TGTGCCAGCAGTTTTCCTCCGACAGGGGCAGATACGCAGTATTTT.

The chain recombines TRBV24-1 with TRBJ1-2; D unresolved. With 4 bases removed from V and 8 bases from J, the gap between germline ends came to 13 bases. In germline, CDR1 is KGHDR, CDR2 SFDVKD. The CDR3 loop spans 13 amino acids. CDR3 protein: CATSEGAARGYTF. The CDR3 DNA reads as TGTGCCACCAGTGAGGGAGCGGCGCGAGGCTACACCTTC.

This sequence joins TRBV15 and TRBJ1-4, with 8 nucleotides matching TRBD1. Germline trimming cut 3 bases from V and 4 bases from J; bases unmatched to any gene: 4. The germline CDR1 and CDR2 sequences are LNHNV and YYDKDF (reference sequence). The CDR3 has 15 amino acids. The CDR3 region is CATSSATGGNEKLFF. The CDR3 DNA follows: TGTGCCACCAGCAGTGCAACAGGGGGTAATGAAAAACTGTTTTTT.

This sequence joins TRBV2 and TRBJ2-1, with 9 bases that match TRBD1. The CDR3 has 14 amino acids. Germline trimming cut 7 bases from V and 4 bases from J; bases unmatched to any gene: 5. The V gene's germline CDR1 is SNHLY and CDR2 FYNNEI. CDR3 DNA sequence: TGTGCCAGCAAAGACAGGGGGGGGTACAATGAGCAGTTCTTC. Residues: CASKDRGGYNEQFF.

This clone was counted only a few times. Here the CDR3 DNA reads TGCGCCAGCAGCTTGAGTAGGGGGTTAGAGGGCTACACCTTC. Translation gives CASSLSRGLEGYTF. The chain has TRBV5-1 and TRBJ1-2, with D tentatively TRBD1 (6 bases). Trimming pared 1 base from V and 8 bases from J, leaving 15 bases between. Per the germline V gene, CDR1 is SGHRS and CDR2 is YFSETQ. The CDR3 sequence is 14 residues long.

The table lists this clone with a count of one. The chain employs TRBV25-1 and TRBJ1-1, with D possibly being TRBD1 (6 bases). CDR1 is MGHDK, CDR2 SYGVNS, per germline. V lost 6 bases, J lost 4 bases, and 21 bases lay in between. The CDR3 has 16 amino acids. CDR3 region: CASRPEKGEFCTEAFF. The CDR3, as DNA: TGTGCCAGCAGGCCAGAAAAGGGGGAATTTTGCACTGAAGCTTTCTTT.

The J gene is TRBJ2-7, the V gene TRBV5-1; TRBD2 might be the D (5 bases). The V end was cut by 0 bases, the J end by 2 bases, with 9 bases between. The CDR3 consists of 14 residues. The germline V gene encodes CDR1 SGHRS and CDR2 YFSETQ. The CDR3 spells CASSLAGSPYEQYF. CDR3 DNA sequence: TGCGCCAGCAGCTTGGCGGGGTCCCCCTACGAGCAGTACTTC.

CDR3 amino acids: CASSRTGGGNEKLFF. CDR3 nucleotide sequence: TGTGCCAGCAGTCGGACAGGGGGCGGTAATGAAAAACTGTTTTTT. The rearrangement joins TRBV2 to TRBJ1-4, with 11 positions matching TRBD1. The V gene end was trimmed by 5 bases and the J gene end by 4 bases; junction bases not matched to a gene: 3. This CDR3 has 15 residues. Germline CDR1 is SNHLY and CDR2 is FYNNEI.